Only a few counts were recorded for the clone carrying this T cell receptor (beta chain). Antigen: not known. This sample was included in a study of cytomegalovirus exposure and HLA in healthy donors. General observations from the study: A later analysis reported that several of the most significant clusters appeared to be linked to common viral pathogens, among them Epstein-Barr virus. Earlier analysis yielded a pattern in which most TCR beta V segments were productive about 87% or about 30% of the time. The study flagged about 160 TCR beta chains as cytomegalovirus-associated. The majority of TCR sequences were rare, yet some public TCRs appeared in many donors.

The CDR3 is 13 amino acids. Germline loops: CDR1 SGHKS, CDR2 YYEKEE (reference sequence). Trimming took off 0 bases at V and 3 bases at J, with 6 bases between the two ends. This PCR relied on a set of 60 Vbeta primers and 13 Jbeta primers. The table came from immunoSEQ multiplex PCR; TCRdb's copy has only in-frame clones and leaves some out. The table lists approximately 180,000 clones, more than 9.5% of them singletons, with over 6.5% in the top ten. The source of this sequence is a man aged 50 or older in good health and CMV-seropositive. The sequenced sample was PBMCs. The rearrangement joins TRBV5-5 to TRBJ1-2; D is undetermined. The CDR3 bases are TGTGCCAGCAGCTTGGACGGTGACTATGGCTACACCTTC. Translation gives CASSLDGDYGYTF.